This section outlines one T cell receptor (beta chain) sequence together with its context. This record comes from a study of long-term antiretroviral therapy in people with HIV. The assay, immunoSEQ v3.0, was run at survey level. Sequencing used immunoSEQ multiplex PCR; TCRdb keeps in-frame clones, though not all of them. The sample consists of over 30,000 clones, approximately 87% of them appearing once. CDR3 length: 15 residues. Germline CDR1 ENHRY, CDR2 SYGVKD. The trim removed 0 bases at V and 5 bases at J, leaving 6 bases unmatched. The source was unsorted PBMCs, collected 1.2 years after starting antiretroviral therapy. The rearrangement links TRBV10-3 to TRBJ2-7, with TRBD2 identical over 8 bases. This receptor was obtained from a woman in her fifties or sixties with HIV. The DNA for the CDR3 is TGTGCCATCAGTGAGTCGGGCCAGCGGGGGAACGAGCAGTACTTC. Protein sequence: CAISESGQRGNEQYF.